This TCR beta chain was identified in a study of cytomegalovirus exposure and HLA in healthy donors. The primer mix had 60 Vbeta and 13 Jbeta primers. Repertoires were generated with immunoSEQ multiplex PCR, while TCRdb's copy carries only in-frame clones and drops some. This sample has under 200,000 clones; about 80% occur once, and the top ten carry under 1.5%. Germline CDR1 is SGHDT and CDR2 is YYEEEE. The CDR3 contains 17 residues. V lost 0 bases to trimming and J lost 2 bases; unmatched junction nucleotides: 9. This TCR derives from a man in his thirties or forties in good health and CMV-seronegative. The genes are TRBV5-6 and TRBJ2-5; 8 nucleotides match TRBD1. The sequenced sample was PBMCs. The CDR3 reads CASSLDPGQVYQETQYF. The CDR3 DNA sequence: TGTGCCAGCAGCTTGGATCCGGGACAGGTTTATCAAGAGACCCAGTACTTC.